What follows is one T cell receptor beta chain and its context. Its specificity is unknown. These data are taken from a study of T-cell memory formation after mild COVID-19. Findings of the study overall: From day 15 to 85, contracting clones were balanced between CD4 and CD8, whereas later expanders leaned toward CD4+. That cross-reactive memory joined was suggested by some responding clones appearing in pre-infection memory.

This CDR3 has 14 amino acids. Germline lookup yields CDR1 LGHDT and CDR2 YNNKEL (reference sequence). The J segment lost 5 bases and the V segment lost 6 bases, leaving 8 bases of the junction unmatched. TCRdb fed the 5' RACE reads into MiXCR, producing one record per CDR3 protein. The sample includes 250,000 to 400,000 distinct CDR3 sequences, 13% to 15% seen only once; the top ten take roughly a fifth. V gene TRBV3-1 combines with J gene TRBJ2-5; 8 nucleotides agree with TRBD1. Source material: PBMCs or a T cell subset sorted from them (not recorded which). The source of this sequence is a man aged 18 to 29 who had mild COVID-19 (a few samples of this study predate the infection). Cell type and time point are not known. The CDR3 coding sequence is TGTGCCAGCAGTCCCCAGGGGGCGGGGGAGACCCAGTACTTC. Amino acids: CASSPQGAGETQYF.